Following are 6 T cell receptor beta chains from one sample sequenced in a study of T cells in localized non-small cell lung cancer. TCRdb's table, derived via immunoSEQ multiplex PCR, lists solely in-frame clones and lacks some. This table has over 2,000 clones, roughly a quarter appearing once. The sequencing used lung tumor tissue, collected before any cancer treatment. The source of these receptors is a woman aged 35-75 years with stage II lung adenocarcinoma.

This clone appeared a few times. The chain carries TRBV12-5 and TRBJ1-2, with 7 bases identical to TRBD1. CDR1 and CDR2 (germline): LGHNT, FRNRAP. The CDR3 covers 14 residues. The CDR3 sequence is CASTSTGTVFGYTF. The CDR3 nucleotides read TGTGCCAGCACCTCCACCGGGACAGTATTTGGCTACACCTTC.

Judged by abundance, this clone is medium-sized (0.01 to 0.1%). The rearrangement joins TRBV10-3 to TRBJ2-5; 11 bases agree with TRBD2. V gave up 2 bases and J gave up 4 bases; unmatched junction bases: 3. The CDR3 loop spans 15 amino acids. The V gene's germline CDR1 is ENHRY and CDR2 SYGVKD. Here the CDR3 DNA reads TGTGCCATCAGTGAGCTACTAGCGGGGGTAGAGACCCAGTACTTC. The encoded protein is CAISELLAGVETQYF.

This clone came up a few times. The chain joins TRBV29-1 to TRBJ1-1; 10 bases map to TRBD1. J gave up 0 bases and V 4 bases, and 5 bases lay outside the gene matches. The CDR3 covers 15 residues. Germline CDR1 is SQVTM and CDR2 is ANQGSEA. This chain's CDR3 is CSVAPGQGMNTEAFF. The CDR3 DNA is TGCAGCGTTGCCCCGGGACAGGGGATGAACACTGAAGCTTTCTTT.

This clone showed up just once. This CDR3 is CASSWEINLSTDTQYF. CDR3 coding DNA: TGTGCCAGCAGCTGGGAGATTAACCTTAGCACAGATACGCAGTATTTT. The J gene is TRBJ2-3, the V gene TRBV11-3; D may be TRBD2 (5 bases). The CDR3 consists of 16 residues. The ends were cut back, 4 bases at V and 0 bases at J, with 14 bases in the middle. Germline V lookup: CDR1 SGHNT, CDR2 YENEEA.

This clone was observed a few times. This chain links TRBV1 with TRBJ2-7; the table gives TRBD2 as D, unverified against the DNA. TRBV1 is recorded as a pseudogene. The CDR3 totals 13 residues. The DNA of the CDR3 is TGCGCCAGCAGCCGGCGGGCGTCTTACGAGCAGTACTTC. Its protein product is CASSRRASYEQYF.

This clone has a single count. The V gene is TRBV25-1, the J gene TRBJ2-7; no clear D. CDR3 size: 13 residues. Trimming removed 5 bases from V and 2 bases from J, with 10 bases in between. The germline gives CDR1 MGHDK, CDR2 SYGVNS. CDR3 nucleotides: TGTGCCAGCAGTAACAGAGACACCTACGAGCAGTACTTC. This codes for CASSNRDTYEQYF.